This T cell receptor (beta chain) derives from a study of human T cells and chemical hapten exposure. The CDR3 covers 14 residues. Germline V gene data show CDR1 as LGHDT and CDR2 as YNNKEL (reference sequence). The V and J ends lost 3 bases and 2 bases respectively, with 8 bases between them. The time point: patch test 2, 6 weeks after DPC sensitization. The treatment: therapeutic diphenylcyclopropenone sensitization with weekly scalp DPC. TCRdb itself ran the RACE reads through MiXCR, one entry per CDR3 protein. Among 140,000 or so distinct CDR3 sequences listed, 12% were seen once. Sample: whole blood, taken in connection with sensitization to the hapten diphenylcyclopropenone (DPC). This chain connects TRBV3-1 to TRBJ1-5; D is perhaps TRBD1 (5 bases). This TCR was recovered from a woman aged 45-59 years with alopecia areata. Some clones in this sample may be carry-over from other donors' samples. CDR3 bases: TGTGCCAGCAGCCACCAGGGCGGCAATCAGCCCCAGCATTTT. This gives the protein CASSHQGGNQPQHF.